This T cell receptor (beta chain) is drawn from a study of shared clonotypes between healthy human individuals. CDR1 and CDR2 from the germline V gene are SGHDN and FVKESK. The CDR3 totals 16 residues. V was pared by 3 bases and J by 6 bases, with 15 bases between. TCRdb's copy holds only in-frame clones and misses some; the assay was immunoSEQ multiplex PCR. Found here are roughly 2 million clones, roughly 95% of them singletons; the top ten hold around 0.13%. The TCR originated in a young man in good health. The gene calls are TRBV14 and TRBJ2-6; weak D call: TRBD2 (6 bases). The material sequenced was naive CD4+ T cells sorted from blood. Subset here: CD45RA+ positively selected. In DNA, the CDR3 is TGTGCCAGCAGCCAGGGCTGGCCGGGAGCGGCCAACGTCCTGACTTTC. The encoded protein is CASSQGWPGAANVLTF.